The entry that follows covers one T cell receptor (beta chain) sequence. Its antigen is not identified. CDR3 size: 14 residues. V trimming: 2 bases; J trimming: 5 bases; junction bases outside the gene matches: 5. Germline CDR1 reads MDHEN; CDR2 reads SYDVKM. CD8 cells regarded as naive lacked CD45RO, were positively chosen for CCR7, and omitted terminally differentiated effector memory CD45RA+ cells. The data were obtained in a study of shared clonotypes between healthy human individuals. Study-level points and caveats: Roughly 5.3% of naive CD4 clonotypes were common to several donors.

The run depth of the assay was deep. Using immunoSEQ multiplex PCR, the repertoire was profiled, and TCRdb retains in-frame clones only, with some absent. The data hold 2 million to 2.5 million clones, with roughly 91% observed a single time. This chain links TRBV28 with TRBJ2-5, with 7 nucleotides matching TRBD2. The receptor was isolated from a man between 18 and 35 years old in good health. Some clones in this sample may be carry-over from other donors' samples. The specimen sequenced was naive CD8+ T cells from PBMCs. The CDR3 DNA reads as TGTGCCAGCAGTTTAAGGAGGGAGGGGGAGACCCAGTACTTC. Its protein is CASSLRREGETQYF. The full variable domain, rest sourced from reference TRBV28 and TRBJ2-5, is DVKVTQSSRYLVKRTGEKVFLECVQDMDHENMFWYRQDPGLGLRLIYFSYDVKMKEKGDIPEGYSVSREKKERFSLILESASTNQTSMYLCASSLRREGETQYFGPGTRLLVL.